This TCR beta chain was sequenced in a study of blood T cell repertoires in COVID-19. A single count supports this clone. Sequencing was performed with immunoSEQ multiplex PCR; in TCRdb, only in-frame clones are kept and a portion is missing. Seen here are approximately 150,000 clones, less than 85% observed once, and the top ten hold 8% to 8.5%. CDR3 length: 16 amino acids. Germline V CDR1 and CDR2: SGHRS, YFSETQ. Trimming removed 0 bases at V and 2 bases at J, with 9 bases between. Sequencing was done on a sample of peripheral blood. The chain couples TRBV5-1 to TRBJ2-6; D call uncertain. The origin of this receptor is a woman aged 55-75 years with COVID-19, enrolled during active disease. CDR3 nucleotides: TGCGCCAGCAGCTTGGGCGCGAGCCCTGGGGCCAACGTCCTGACTTTC. As protein: CASSLGASPGANVLTF.